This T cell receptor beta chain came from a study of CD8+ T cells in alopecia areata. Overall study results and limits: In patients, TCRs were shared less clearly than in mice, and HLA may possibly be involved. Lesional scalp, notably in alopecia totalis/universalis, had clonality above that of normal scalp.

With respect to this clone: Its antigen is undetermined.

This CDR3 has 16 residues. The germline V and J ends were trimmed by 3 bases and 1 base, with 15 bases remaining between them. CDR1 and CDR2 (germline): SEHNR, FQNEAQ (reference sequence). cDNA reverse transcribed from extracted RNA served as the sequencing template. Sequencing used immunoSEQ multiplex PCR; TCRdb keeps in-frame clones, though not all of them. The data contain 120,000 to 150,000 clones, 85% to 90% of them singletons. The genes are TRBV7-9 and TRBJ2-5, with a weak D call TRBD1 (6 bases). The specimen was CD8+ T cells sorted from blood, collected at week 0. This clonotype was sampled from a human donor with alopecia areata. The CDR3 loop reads CASSFLRRDTQETQYF. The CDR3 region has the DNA TGTGCCAGCAGCTTTTTACGCCGGGACACCCAAGAGACCCAGTACTTC.